A selection of T cell receptor beta chains follows, all from one sample in a study of CD8 T cells in ankylosing spondylitis. Each CDR3 protein is one row after TCRdb ran MiXCR on the 5' RACE reads. The repertoire holds roughly 180,000 distinct CDR3 sequences, 9.8% seen once, with around 15% in the top ten. The sequencing sample was made of blood, either unsorted or a sorted T cell fraction (not recorded which). The receptors derive from a female donor with ankylosing spondylitis or in good health (not recorded which). The CDR3 runs from the conserved cysteine through the conserved F or W. D genes are given only for firm matches. Clone size is given for some rows only: seen once, a few or many times, or a class if the clone is expanded.

abundance	d_gene	j_gene	v_gene	CDR3aa	CDR3nt
few	-	TRBJ2-7	TRBV6-2/TRBV6-3	CASHRAALSYEQYF	TGTGCCAGCCATCGGGCCGCACTCTCCTACGAGCAGTACTTC
-	TRBD1	TRBJ2-7	TRBV7-9	CASSLGQGTLYEQYF	TGTGCCAGCAGCTTAGGACAGGGGACCCTCTACGAGCAGTACTTC
many	TRBD1	TRBJ1-1	TRBV5-1	CASSLGDRMNTEAFF	TGCGCCAGCAGCTTGGGGGACAGAATGAACACTGAAGCTTTCTTT
-	-	TRBJ1-2	TRBV25-1	CASSEYSKDGYGYTF	TGTGCCAGCAGTGAATATTCAAAGGACGGCTATGGCTACACCTTC
-	TRBD2	TRBJ2-1	TRBV6-2/TRBV6-3	CASSYRTGLAEVDEQFF	TGTGCCAGCAGTTACCGAACGGGACTAGCGGAAGTCGATGAGCAGTTCTTC
-	TRBD2	TRBJ2-3	TRBV12-3/TRBV12-4	CASRNGRAEGTQYF	TGTGCCAGCAGAAACGGGAGGGCGGAAGGTACGCAGTATTTT
few	-	TRBJ2-3	TRBV5-1	CASSEDYSMAQYF	TGCGCCAGCAGCGAGGACTACTCCATGGCGCAGTATTTT
few	TRBD2	TRBJ2-1	TRBV7-6	CASSPRDSGGGHEQFF	TGTGCCAGCAGCCCCAGGGATAGCGGGGGGGGCCATGAGCAGTTCTTC
-	-	TRBJ2-7	TRBV7-8	CASSLWAGTAYEQYF	TGTGCCAGCAGCTTATGGGCAGGGACGGCCTACGAGCAGTACTTC
many	-	TRBJ1-5	TRBV5-6	CASSLSSQPQHF	TGTGCCAGCAGCTTGTCGAGTCAGCCCCAGCATTTT
-	-	TRBJ2-1	TRBV27	CASSLSVGNEQFF	TGTGCCAGCAGTTTATCGGTAGGGAATGAGCAGTTCTTC
-	-	TRBJ2-1	TRBV15	CATSGGQGPYNEQFF	TGTGCCACCAGCGGAGGGCAAGGGCCCTACAATGAGCAGTTCTTC
few	TRBD2	TRBJ2-7	TRBV7-9	CASSSGNQGLAGDEQYF	TGTGCCAGCAGCTCAGGAAACCAGGGACTAGCGGGAGACGAGCAGTACTTC
-	-	TRBJ1-2	TRBV6-2/TRBV6-3	CASSYGLPRGYGYTF	TGTGCCAGCAGTTATGGTCTCCCCCGAGGCTATGGCTACACCTTC
few	-	TRBJ2-1	TRBV27	CASSLRLAPYNEQFF	TGTGCCAGCAGTTTAAGGCTAGCGCCTTACAATGAGCAGTTCTTC
-	-	TRBJ1-5	TRBV6-1	CASSEALYQPQHF	TGTGCCAGCAGTGAAGCGCTTTATCAGCCCCAGCATTTT
many	-	TRBJ2-3	TRBV7-9	CASSLLATGTDTQYF	TGTGCCAGCAGCTTACTAGCGACCGGCACAGATACGCAGTATTTT
-	-	TRBJ2-6	TRBV19	CASSPVGKGDVLTF	TGTGCCAGTAGTCCAGTTGGAAAGGGAGACGTCCTGACTTTC
few	-	TRBJ1-5	TRBV7-8	CASSLWYSNQPQHF	TGTGCCAGCAGCCTCTGGTACAGCAATCAGCCCCAGCATTTT
many	TRBD2	TRBJ2-3	TRBV28	CASSFPGGRADTQYF	TGTGCCAGCAGTTTTCCGGGAGGAAGGGCAGATACGCAGTATTTT
many	TRBD1	TRBJ2-7	TRBV11-2	CASSWDRGQYEQYF	TGTGCCAGCAGCTGGGACAGGGGTCAGTACGAGCAGTACTTC
-	-	TRBJ2-7	TRBV4-1	CASSQPGAYEQYF	TGCGCCAGCAGCCAGCCAGGAGCCTACGAGCAGTACTTC
-	-	TRBJ1-2	TRBV9	CASSEMDIRGLYTF	TGTGCCAGCAGCGAGATGGACATTCGAGGACTGTACACCTTC
-	-	TRBJ2-1	TRBV27	CASSPGFGEQFF	TGTGCCAGCAGTCCAGGGTTCGGTGAGCAGTTCTTC
few	TRBD1	TRBJ1-1	TRBV7-9	CASNLGQGGTEAFF	TGTGCCAGCAATCTCGGACAGGGTGGGACTGAAGCTTTCTTT
-	-	TRBJ2-7	TRBV4-3	CASSQGHLDEQYF	TGCGCCAGCAGCCAAGGGCACCTTGACGAGCAGTACTTC
few	TRBD2	TRBJ2-1	TRBV11-2	CASSAESPLKISGSHEQFF	TGTGCCAGCAGCGCAGAGTCTCCCCTAAAGATTAGCGGGAGCCATGAGCAGTTCTTC
-	-	TRBJ1-5	TRBV4-1	CASSQGDFNQPQHF	TGCGCCAGCAGCCAAGGGGACTTCAATCAGCCCCAGCATTTT
-	-	TRBJ1-2	TRBV6-5	CASSYSTEALGGYTF	TGTGCCAGCAGTTACTCGACCGAAGCTCTCGGGGGCTACACCTTC
-	-	TRBJ2-1	TRBV20-1	CSARDAAGSDEQFF	TGCAGTGCTCGAGACGCCGCGGGGTCGGATGAGCAGTTCTTC
few	-	TRBJ2-7	TRBV7-8	CASSSSKGHEQYF	TGTGCCAGCAGCTCATCTAAGGGCCACGAGCAGTACTTC
few	-	TRBJ2-3	TRBV7-9	CASSSIVDTQYF	TGTGCCAGCAGCTCAATCGTAGATACGCAGTATTTT
few	TRBD1	TRBJ1-4	TRBV5-1	CASSVDRALNEKLFF	TGCGCCAGCAGCGTCGACAGGGCACTTAATGAAAAACTGTTTTTT
many	-	TRBJ1-2	TRBV7-9	CAILDYGYTF	TGTGCCATCTTAGACTATGGCTACACCTTC
-	-	TRBJ1-1	TRBV5-5	CASSSDLNTEAFF	TGTGCCAGCAGCTCGGATTTGAACACTGAAGCTTTCTTT
-	-	TRBJ2-7	TRBV15	CATSRGPGLEGAYEQYF	TGTGCCACCAGCAGAGGCCCGGGGCTCGAGGGGGCCTACGAGCAGTACTTC
-	-	TRBJ2-7	TRBV20-1	CSARDRGLAVSYEQYF	TGCAGTGCTAGAGATAGGGGGCTAGCGGTCTCCTACGAGCAGTACTTC
-	-	TRBJ1-1	TRBV6-2/TRBV6-3	CASSYRVLTEAFF	TGTGCCAGCAGTTACCGGGTTTTAACTGAAGCTTTCTTT
few	-	TRBJ1-1	TRBV7-9	CASRPEAFF	TGTGCCAGCCGCCCTGAAGCTTTCTTT
-	TRBD1	TRBJ1-6	TRBV3-1	CASSVYRGGDDNSPLHF	TGTGCCAGCAGCGTGTACAGGGGAGGCGATGATAATTCACCCCTCCACTTT
few	-	TRBJ2-3	TRBV12-3/TRBV12-4	CASSPTPLPADTQYF	TGTGCCAGCAGTCCCACGCCCCTCCCGGCGGATACGCAGTATTTT
-	TRBD2	TRBJ2-1	TRBV9	CASSGTSGRVLNEQFF	TGTGCCAGCAGCGGGACTAGCGGGAGGGTTTTGAATGAGCAGTTCTTC
-	-	TRBJ2-3	TRBV7-7	CASSLGSGDTQYF	TGTGCCAGCAGCTTAGGGAGCGGGGATACGCAGTATTTT
-	TRBD2	TRBJ2-1	TRBV19	CASSIFSGTSGRNEQFF	TGTGCCAGTAGTATTTTTTCTGGGACTAGCGGGAGGAATGAGCAGTTCTTC
-	-	TRBJ2-3	TRBV7-9	CASRGRSTDTQYF	TGTGCCAGCAGGGGAAGGAGCACAGATACGCAGTATTTT
-	TRBD1	TRBJ1-1	TRBV25-1	CASMQDRADTEAFF	TGTGCCAGCATGCAAGACAGGGCGGACACTGAAGCTTTCTTT
-	-	TRBJ2-2	TRBV27	CASRVWASRTGELFF	TGTGCCAGCAGAGTTTGGGCATCGAGAACCGGGGAGCTGTTTTTT
few	TRBD1	TRBJ1-1	TRBV27	CASSFRTGGKAFF	TGTGCCAGCAGTTTTAGGACAGGGGGAAAAGCTTTCTTT
-	TRBD2	TRBJ2-2	TRBV20-1	CSARDREVAGAGELFF	TGCAGTGCTAGAGATAGAGAGGTAGCGGGAGCGGGGGAGCTGTTTTTT
few	-	TRBJ2-3	TRBV6-5	CASSYSDPRGDTQYF	TGTGCCAGCAGTTACTCTGACCCCCGAGGGGATACGCAGTATTTT
few	TRBD2	TRBJ2-1	TRBV29-1	CSALAGGYNEQFF	TGCAGCGCCCTAGCGGGAGGCTACAATGAGCAGTTCTTC
medium-sized	TRBD2	TRBJ2-1	TRBV4-3	CASTASGISYNEQFF	TGCGCCAGCACTGCTAGCGGGATCTCCTACAATGAGCAGTTCTTC